The T cell receptor (beta chain) described here comes from a study of blood T cell repertoires in COVID-19. At the level of the study: Whether acute or convalescent, the COVID-19 samples came from the United States, Italy and Spain. PBMCs, B-cell-depleted T cells, or T cells provided the cDNA or gDNA that made up the material.

This CDR3 is 13 amino acids long. Germline-derived CDR1 and CDR2 are MNHNS and SASEGT. As for this clone: Relative to the germline gene, one junction end is altered; a read error may explain this.

How the authors handled the data: Quantification of nucleated cells was approximated via reference gene primer amplification. The data were produced by immunoSEQ multiplex PCR, yet TCRdb's version contains in-frame clones alone and is incomplete. V, J and clone size are taken as reported in that table, and D and trimming were inferred from the DNA itself. Among roughly 250,000 clones, 70% to 90% were seen once, and the ten largest hold approximately 2.2%. The chain carries TRBV6-1 and TRBJ2-1, with 9 bases identical to TRBD1. The specimen sequenced was peripheral blood. The receptor was derived from a woman in her thirties or forties who had recovered from COVID-19. Here the CDR3 reads CASSESWDRVGLF. In nucleotides, the CDR3 is TGTGCCAGCAGTGAATCTTGGGACAGGGTCGGTCTCTTC.